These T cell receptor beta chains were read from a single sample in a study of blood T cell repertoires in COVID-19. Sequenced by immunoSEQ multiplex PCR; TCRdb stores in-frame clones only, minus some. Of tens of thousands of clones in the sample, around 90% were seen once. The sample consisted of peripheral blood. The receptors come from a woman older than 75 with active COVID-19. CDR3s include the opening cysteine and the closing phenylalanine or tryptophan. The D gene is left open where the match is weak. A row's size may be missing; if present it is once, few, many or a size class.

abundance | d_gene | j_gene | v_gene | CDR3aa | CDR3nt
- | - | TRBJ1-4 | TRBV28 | CASSLRSAATNEKLFF | TGTGCCAGCAGTTTGAGGTCAGCCGCAACTAATGAAAAACTGTTTTTT
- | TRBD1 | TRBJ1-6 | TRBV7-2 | CASSLPRTGPYNSPLHF | TGTGCCAGCAGCTTACCCCGGACAGGGCCCTATAATTCACCCCTCCACTTT
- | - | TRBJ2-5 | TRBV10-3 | CAIAREISETQYF | TGTGCCATCGCCCGCGAGATTAGTGAGACCCAGTACTTC
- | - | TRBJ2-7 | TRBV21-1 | CASSPRAGTYEQYF | TGTGCCAGCAGCCCCCGAGCAGGCACCTACGAGCAGTACTTC
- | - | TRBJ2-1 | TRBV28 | CASSSILGYNEQFF | TGTGCCAGCAGTTCAATACTAGGGTACAATGAGCAGTTCTTC
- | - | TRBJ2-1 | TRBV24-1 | CATSDLSGRSYNEQFF | TGTGCCACCAGTGATTTGAGTGGGAGGTCCTACAATGAGCAGTTCTTC
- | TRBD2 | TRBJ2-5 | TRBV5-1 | CASSLELAGGPLSETQYF | TGCGCCAGCAGCTTGGAACTAGCGGGGGGGCCCTTATCGGAGACCCAGTACTTC
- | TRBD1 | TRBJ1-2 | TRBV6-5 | CASRGQGREGYTF | TGTGCCAGCAGAGGACAGGGCCGGGAGGGCTACACCTTC
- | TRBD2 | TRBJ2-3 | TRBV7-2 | CASSLTSGSTDTQYF | TGTGCCAGCAGTTTGACTAGCGGGAGCACAGATACGCAGTATTTT
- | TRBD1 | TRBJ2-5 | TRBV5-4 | CASSHQRAGQGAKTQYF | TGTGCCAGCAGTCACCAGCGGGCGGGACAGGGGGCCAAGACCCAGTACTTC
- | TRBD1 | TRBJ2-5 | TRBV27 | CASSPRDRGETQYF | TGTGCCAGCAGTCCTCGGGACAGGGGTGAGACCCAGTACTTC
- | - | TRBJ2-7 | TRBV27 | CASSLDSGPYEQYF | TGTGCCAGCAGTTTGGATTCGGGTCCCTACGAGCAGTACTTC
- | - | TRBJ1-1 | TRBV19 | CASSIFRDTEAFF | TGTGCCAGTAGTATATTCAGGGACACTGAAGCTTTCTTT
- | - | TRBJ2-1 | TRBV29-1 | CSVVLAYNEQFF | TGCAGCGTTGTTCTAGCCTACAATGAGCAGTTCTTC
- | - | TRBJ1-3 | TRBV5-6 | CASSYTFGGNTIYF | TGTGCCAGCAGCTACACATTCGGGGGAAACACCATATATTTT
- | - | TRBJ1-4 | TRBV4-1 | CASSQVDSTTNEKLFF | TGCGCCAGCAGCCAGGTAGACAGCACAACTAATGAAAAACTGTTTTTT
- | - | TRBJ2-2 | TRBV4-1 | CASSQDQETANTGELFF | TGCGCCAGCAGCCAAGATCAGGAAACCGCGAACACCGGGGAGCTGTTTTTT
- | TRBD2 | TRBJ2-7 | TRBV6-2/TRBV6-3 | CASSGLAGGRSSYEQYF | TGTGCCAGCAGTGGACTAGCGGGAGGGAGAAGCTCCTACGAGCAGTACTTC
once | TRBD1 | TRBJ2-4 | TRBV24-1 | CATSEGGLGIQYF | TGTGCCACTTCCGAAGGGGGCCTAGGCATTCAGTACTTC
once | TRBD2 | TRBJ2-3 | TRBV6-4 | CASRGDTDTQYF | TGTGCCAGCCGGGGGGACACAGATACGCAGTATTTT
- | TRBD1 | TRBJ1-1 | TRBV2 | CASKPGQGDYTEAFF | TGTGCCAGCAAACCGGGACAGGGGGATTACACTGAAGCTTTCTTT
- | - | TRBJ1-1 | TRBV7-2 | CASSLDIMNTEAFF | TGTGCCAGCAGCTTAGACATCATGAACACTGAAGCTTTCTTT
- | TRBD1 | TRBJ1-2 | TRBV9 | CASSVGSTGGVYGYTF | TGTGCCAGCAGCGTAGGTTCGACAGGGGGCGTCTATGGCTACACCTTC
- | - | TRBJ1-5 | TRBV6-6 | CASSYGQVNQPQHF | TGTGCCAGCAGTTACGGTCAGGTTAATCAGCCCCAGCATTTT
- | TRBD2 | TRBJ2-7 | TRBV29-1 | CSVGREGNSYEQYF | TGCAGCGTTGGCCGGGAGGGGAACTCCTACGAGCAGTACTTC
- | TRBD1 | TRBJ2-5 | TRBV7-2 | CASSLDRGIQETQYF | TGTGCCAGCAGCTTGGACAGGGGAATCCAAGAGACCCAGTACTTC
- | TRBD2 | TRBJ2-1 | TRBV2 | CASRIGTTINEQFF | TGTGCCAGCAGGATCGGGACTACCATTAATGAGCAGTTCTTC
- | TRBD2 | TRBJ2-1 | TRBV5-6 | CASSLYRLAGSNEQFF | TGTGCCAGCAGCTTGTACCGACTAGCGGGAAGCAATGAGCAGTTCTTC
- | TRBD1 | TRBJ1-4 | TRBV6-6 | CASSGDREGEKLFF | TGTGCCAGCAGTGGGGACAGGGAGGGTGAAAAACTGTTTTTT
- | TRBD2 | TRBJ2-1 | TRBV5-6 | CASSLGAGGAFEQFF | TGTGCCAGCAGCTTGGGAGCGGGGGGGGCGTTTGAGCAGTTCTTC
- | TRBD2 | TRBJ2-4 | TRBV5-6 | CASSLGLASGTDGGNIQYF | TGTGCCAGCAGCTTGGGTTTGGCTAGCGGGACCGACGGGGGAAACATTCAGTACTTC
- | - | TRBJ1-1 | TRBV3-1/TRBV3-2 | CASSPRGWGEAFF | TGTGCCAGCAGCCCCAGGGGTTGGGGTGAAGCTTTCTTT
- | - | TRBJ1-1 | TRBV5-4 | CASSLDFGDFMNTEAFF | TGTGCCAGCAGCTTGGATTTCGGGGATTTCATGAACACTGAAGCTTTCTTT
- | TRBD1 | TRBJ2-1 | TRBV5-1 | CASSLDGTGYNEQFF | TGCGCCAGCAGCTTGGACGGGACAGGGTACAATGAGCAGTTCTTC
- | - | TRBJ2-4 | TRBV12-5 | CASALGQGSIQYF | TGTGCTAGTGCCCTGGGCCAGGGTTCCATTCAGTACTTC
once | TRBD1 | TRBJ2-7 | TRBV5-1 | CASRPGTGVVDEQYF | TGCGCCAGCCGTCCCGGGACAGGGGTAGTCGACGAGCAGTACTTC
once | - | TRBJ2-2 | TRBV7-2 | CASSSSANTGELFF | TGTGCCAGCAGCTCCAGTGCGAACACCGGGGAGCTGTTTTTT
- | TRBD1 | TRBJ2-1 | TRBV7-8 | CASSQGQGRYNEQFF | TGTGCCAGCAGCCAGGGACAGGGGCGCTACAATGAGCAGTTCTTC
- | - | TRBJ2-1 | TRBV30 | CAWSVLTNEQFF | TGTGCCTGGAGTGTACTCACCAATGAGCAGTTCTTC
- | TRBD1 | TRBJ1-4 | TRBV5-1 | CASSSTGIRNEKLFF | TGCGCCAGCAGCTCGACAGGGATTAGGAATGAAAAACTGTTTTTT
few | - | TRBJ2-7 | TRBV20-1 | CSARDYDEQYF | TGCAGTGCTAGAGATTATGACGAGCAGTACTTC
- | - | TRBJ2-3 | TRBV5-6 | CASSLAPPGADTQYF | TGTGCCAGCAGCTTGGCCCCCCCCGGGGCAGATACGCAGTATTTT
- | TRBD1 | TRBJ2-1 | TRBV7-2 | CASSNRDRVHNEQFF | TGTGCCAGCAGCAACCGGGACAGGGTTCACAATGAGCAGTTCTTC
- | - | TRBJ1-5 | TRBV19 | CASKGVFGNQPQHF | TGTGCCAGTAAAGGGGTCTTCGGCAATCAGCCCCAGCATTTT
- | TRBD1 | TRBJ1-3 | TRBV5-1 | CASSFSGGQVKPTGNTIYF | TGCGCCAGCAGCTTTAGCGGTGGACAGGTGAAGCCCACTGGAAACACCATATATTTT
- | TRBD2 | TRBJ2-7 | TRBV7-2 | CASSLTSLSSYEQYF | TGTGCCAGCAGCTTGACTAGCCTTAGCTCCTACGAGCAGTACTTC
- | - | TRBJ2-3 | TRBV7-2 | CASSLVGGTDTQYF | TGTGCCAGCAGCTTAGTGGGAGGCACAGATACGCAGTATTTT
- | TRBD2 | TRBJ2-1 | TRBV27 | CASSLWGTAGGPYNEQFF | TGTGCCAGCAGTTTATGGGGAACGGCGGGAGGCCCTTACAATGAGCAGTTCTTC
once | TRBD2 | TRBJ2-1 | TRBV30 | CAWSPATSGIPEQFF | TGTGCCTGGAGTCCCGCGACTAGCGGGATACCTGAGCAGTTCTTC
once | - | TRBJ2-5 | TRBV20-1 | CSGQRETQYF | TGCAGTGGCCAGCGGGAGACCCAGTACTTC
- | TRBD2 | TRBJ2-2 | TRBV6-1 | CASSESAGVGTGELFF | TGTGCCAGCAGTGAATCAGCGGGAGTCGGTACCGGGGAGCTGTTTTTT
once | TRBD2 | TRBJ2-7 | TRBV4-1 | CASSQDGTSGIKQYF | TGCGCCAGCAGCCAAGACGGGACTAGCGGGATTAAGCAGTACTTC
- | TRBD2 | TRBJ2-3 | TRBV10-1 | CASSGLAGGRVDTQYF | TGCGCCAGCAGTGGCCTAGCGGGGGGGCGGGTAGATACGCAGTATTTT